The clone carrying this T cell receptor beta chain was picked up many times. Antigen unknown. The CDR3 has 15 amino acids. V was pared by 2 bases and J by 0 bases, with 11 bases between. The germline V gene encodes CDR1 SGHVS and CDR2 FQNEAQ. This sample was taken from a study of neurological immune-mediated disorders. Time point reported: longitudinal time-point 3. The study built unsorted libraries from 2 million PBMCs kept at -80 C. Synthesis of cDNA used 5'RACE (with 10-nucleotide random UMIs). TCRdb processed the 5' RACE reads anew with MiXCR; each CDR3 protein has one entry. Of over 90,000 distinct CDR3 sequences listed, 10% to 12% are singletons. General observations from the study: Expanded clones shared no CDR3 amino acid sequences across subjects, suggesting private repertoires in all groups.

This chain connects TRBV7-8 to TRBJ2-7; D gene ambiguous. This clonotype was obtained from a female donor with HTLV-1-associated myelopathy (HAM/TSP). Sequenced material: PBMCs. The CDR3 region is CASSLLSTLSYEQYF. The CDR3 nucleotides are TGTGCCAGCAGCTTATTAAGCACCCTCTCCTACGAGCAGTACTTC.